This T cell receptor (beta chain) was recorded in a study of blood T cell repertoires in COVID-19. Study-level information: The study drew acute and convalescent COVID-19 samples from the United States, Italy and Spain. PBMCs, B-cell-depleted T cells, or T cells provided the cDNA or gDNA that made up the material.

The CDR3 extends over 13 amino acids. Trimming cost V 4 bases and J 7 bases; bases outside gene matches: 8. Germline lookup yields CDR1 SGHRS and CDR2 YFSETQ. Per the study methods: Estimation of nucleated cell counts relied on the amplification of reference gene primers. This table comes from immunoSEQ multiplex PCR, and its TCRdb copy is limited to in-frame clones, with some not included. For V, J and clone size, that table is used; D and trimming come from the DNA. The table has about 240,000 clones, about four fifths seen once. The sequence was collected from a woman between 65 and 79 years old with acute or convalescent COVID-19. The chain is built from TRBV5-1 and TRBJ2-7; 7 bases agree with TRBD1. Sequenced: peripheral blood. Here the CDR3 reads CASSRGQPWEQYF. In DNA form, the CDR3 reads TGCGCCAGCAGCCGGGGACAGCCCTGGGAGCAGTACTTC.